A selection of T cell receptor beta chains follows, all from one sample in a study of regulatory T cells in long-lasting Graves disease. TCRdb passed the multiplex PCR reads through MiXCR, listing each CDR3 protein once. The data show about 430,000 distinct CDR3 sequences, with about 15% seen just once and around 7.6% held by the top ten. These same data were also listed under a study on T cells in Graves' hyperthyroidism and ophthalmopathy.

Sequenced material: peripheral blood mononuclear cells (PBMCs), taken at new diagnosis, from a patient treated with antithyroid drugs. These receptors were taken from a woman in her 40s with Graves disease. CDR3s include the opening cysteine and the closing phenylalanine or tryptophan. The order of the fields is V gene, clone size, J gene, D gene, CDR3 protein, CDR3 DNA. The D gene is left open where the match is weak. Not every row has a clone size; where given, it reads once, few, many or a size class.

V: TRBV5-4
size: NA
J: TRBJ2-7
D: NA
CDR3: CASNDYPVGEQYF
DNA: TGTGCCAGCAACGACTACCCGGTGGGGGAGCAGTACTTC

V: TRBV30
size: many
J: TRBJ1-1
D: NA
CDR3: CAWSVSRVPNTEAFF
DNA: TGTGCCTGGAGTGTATCAAGGGTCCCGAACACTGAAGCTTTCTTT

V: TRBV7-3
size: many
J: TRBJ2-1
D: TRBD2
CDR3: CASSLLIGGRSGNEQFF
DNA: TGTGCCAGCAGCTTGTTAATCGGCGGGAGAAGTGGCAATGAGCAGTTCTTC

V: TRBV18
size: few
J: TRBJ2-1
D: NA
CDR3: CASSTNRVEQFF
DNA: TGTGCCAGCTCAACTAACAGGGTCGAGCAGTTCTTC

V: TRBV9
size: NA
J: TRBJ2-7
D: TRBD2
CDR3: CASSAAGTSHAEQYF
DNA: TGTGCCAGCAGCGCCGCCGGGACTAGCCATGCCGAGCAGTACTTC

V: TRBV3-1
size: few
J: TRBJ2-1
D: NA
CDR3: CASSQQGRGQFF
DNA: TGTGCCAGCAGCCAACAGGGGCGAGGTCAGTTCTTC

V: TRBV5-1
size: few
J: TRBJ2-3
D: NA
CDR3: CASSPPLQGITDTQYF
DNA: TGCGCCAGCAGCCCGCCCCTACAGGGTATTACAGATACGCAGTATTTT

V: TRBV28
size: NA
J: TRBJ2-3
D: TRBD2
CDR3: CASSRWGGAEDTQYF
DNA: TGTGCCAGCAGCCGCTGGGGGGGAGCGGAAGATACGCAGTATTTT

V: TRBV29-1
size: many
J: TRBJ2-7
D: NA
CDR3: CSAGRGIYEQYF
DNA: TGCAGCGCCGGACGGGGAATCTACGAGCAGTACTTC

V: TRBV12-3/TRBV12-4
size: many
J: TRBJ1-1
D: NA
CDR3: CASSSHGVGTEAFF
DNA: TGTGCCAGCAGTTCTCACGGAGTGGGCACTGAAGCTTTCTTT

V: TRBV18
size: many
J: TRBJ2-3
D: NA
CDR3: CASSPPESRDTQYF
DNA: TGTGCCAGCTCACCACCGGAGAGTCGCGATACGCAGTATTTT

V: TRBV19
size: NA
J: TRBJ2-1
D: TRBD1
CDR3: CASTLGTGMNNEQFF
DNA: TGTGCCAGTACCCTGGGGACAGGGATGAACAATGAGCAGTTCTTC

V: TRBV9
size: many
J: TRBJ2-2
D: TRBD2
CDR3: CASKAGGSAGELFF
DNA: TGTGCCAGCAAGGCGGGAGGTTCCGCCGGGGAGCTGTTTTTT

V: TRBV24-1
size: many
J: TRBJ2-7
D: NA
CDR3: CATSDPQTREQYF
DNA: TGTGCCACCAGTGACCCACAAACTCGCGAGCAGTACTTC

V: TRBV5-5
size: NA
J: TRBJ1-5
D: NA
CDR3: CASSLGRDQPQLF
DNA: TGTGCCAGCAGCTTGGGAAGAGATCAGCCCCAGCTTTTT

V: TRBV19
size: few
J: TRBJ1-5
D: NA
CDR3: CASSEGGFRNQPQHF
DNA: TGTGCCAGTAGTGAGGGAGGGTTTCGCAATCAGCCCCAGCATTTT

V: TRBV5-1
size: NA
J: TRBJ2-2
D: NA
CDR3: CASSLAVAFVRQLSAGELFF
DNA: TGCGCCAGCAGCTTGGCCGTTGCTTTTGTGAGGCAGCTTTCCGCCGGGGAGCTGTTTTTT

V: TRBV20-1
size: NA
J: TRBJ2-3
D: TRBD2
CDR3: CSAVGGGADTQYF
DNA: TGCAGTGCCGTGGGGGGGGGTGCAGATACGCAGTATTTT

V: TRBV7-2
size: many
J: TRBJ2-3
D: NA
CDR3: CASSLGGKGTDTQYF
DNA: TGTGCCAGCAGCTTAGGAGGGAAGGGGACAGATACGCAGTATTTT

V: TRBV7-2
size: many
J: TRBJ2-1
D: TRBD2
CDR3: CASRNGTSGNEQFF
DNA: TGTGCCAGCAGGAACGGGACTAGCGGGAATGAGCAGTTCTTC

V: TRBV12-3/TRBV12-4
size: many
J: TRBJ2-7
D: TRBD1
CDR3: CASSPRQGVYEQYF
DNA: TGTGCCAGCAGTCCGCGACAGGGGGTCTACGAGCAGTACTTC

V: TRBV19
size: few
J: TRBJ2-1
D: TRBD2
CDR3: CASSIGSGRAAEQFF
DNA: TGTGCCAGTAGTATAGGGAGCGGGAGGGCCGCTGAGCAGTTCTTC

V: TRBV30
size: many
J: TRBJ2-7
D: NA
CDR3: CASHGTSYEQYF
DNA: TGTGCCTCACACGGGACCTCCTACGAGCAGTACTTC

V: TRBV27
size: many
J: TRBJ2-5
D: NA
CDR3: CASSLSFGETQYF
DNA: TGTGCCAGCAGTTTATCGTTTGGAGAGACCCAGTACTTC

V: TRBV9
size: few
J: TRBJ2-7
D: NA
CDR3: CASSVGLTGTEPYQQYF
DNA: TGTGCCAGCAGCGTAGGCCTTACCGGGACGGAGCCTTACCAGCAGTACTTC

V: TRBV7-3
size: many
J: TRBJ2-1
D: NA
CDR3: CASRGRGDEQFF
DNA: TGTGCCAGCAGGGGTAGGGGCGATGAGCAGTTCTTC

V: TRBV24-1
size: many
J: TRBJ2-2
D: NA
CDR3: CATSEPGLNTGELFF
DNA: TGTGCCACCAGTGAGCCGGGACTTAACACCGGGGAGCTGTTTTTT

V: TRBV19
size: many
J: TRBJ2-5
D: TRBD2
CDR3: CASSLTSGAGETQYF
DNA: TGTGCCAGTAGCTTGACTAGCGGAGCTGGGGAGACCCAGTACTTC

V: TRBV27
size: many
J: TRBJ1-1
D: NA
CDR3: CASSLAGLNTEAFF
DNA: TGTGCCAGCAGTTTAGCCGGGCTGAACACTGAAGCTTTCTTT

V: TRBV27
size: many
J: TRBJ2-5
D: TRBD1
CDR3: CASSFASDRVGETQYF
DNA: TGTGCCAGCAGCTTTGCCTCGGACAGGGTGGGAGAGACCCAGTACTTC

V: TRBV28
size: many
J: TRBJ2-7
D: NA
CDR3: CASSSGLPTYEQYF
DNA: TGTGCCAGCAGTTCCGGACTACCCACCTACGAGCAGTACTTC

V: TRBV28
size: many
J: TRBJ2-3
D: NA
CDR3: CASSSPGQGSTDTQYF
DNA: TGTGCCAGCAGTTCCCCCGGGCAGGGTAGCACAGATACGCAGTATTTT

V: TRBV19
size: many
J: TRBJ1-4
D: NA
CDR3: CASSAPTGKLFF
DNA: TGTGCCAGCTCGGCCCCTACAGGAAAACTGTTTTTT

V: TRBV19
size: many
J: TRBJ1-6
D: NA
CDR3: CASSIRGGNSPLHF
DNA: TGTGCCAGTAGTATCCGGGGAGGCAATTCACCCCTCCACTTT

V: TRBV11-3
size: NA
J: TRBJ1-2
D: TRBD1
CDR3: CASSPRDSYYGYTF
DNA: TGTGCCAGCAGCCCCAGGGACAGCTACTATGGCTACACCTTC

V: TRBV9
size: few
J: TRBJ2-7
D: NA
CDR3: CASSTGTTNYEQYF
DNA: TGTGCCAGCAGCACCGGGACGACAAACTACGAGCAGTACTTC

V: TRBV28
size: few
J: TRBJ2-3
D: TRBD2
CDR3: CASSSQRGGLDTQYF
DNA: TGTGCCAGCAGTTCCCAGCGGGGGGGGTTAGATACGCAGTATTTT

V: TRBV5-1
size: NA
J: TRBJ2-6
D: TRBD1
CDR3: CASSTGTGVFGANVLTF
DNA: TGCGCCAGCAGCACTGGGACAGGGGTATTTGGGGCCAACGTCCTGACTTTC

V: TRBV28
size: many
J: TRBJ2-7
D: TRBD2
CDR3: CASSSGGSGIPYEQYF
DNA: TGTGCCAGCAGTTCCGGGGGGAGCGGGATCCCCTACGAGCAGTACTTC

V: TRBV5-1
size: many
J: TRBJ1-1
D: NA
CDR3: CASSLRKGTNTEAFF
DNA: TGCGCCAGCAGCTTAAGGAAGGGAACGAACACTGAAGCTTTCTTT

V: TRBV4-1
size: NA
J: TRBJ2-1
D: NA
CDR3: CASSLKASGPSYNEQFF
DNA: TGCGCCAGCAGCCTAAAAGCGTCCGGGCCTAGCTACAATGAGCAGTTCTTC

V: TRBV9
size: many
J: TRBJ1-2
D: NA
CDR3: CASSVVGQSNGYTF
DNA: TGTGCCAGCAGCGTAGTCGGGCAGAGCAACGGCTACACCTTC

V: TRBV5-8
size: many
J: TRBJ1-1
D: NA
CDR3: CASSLRQWALNTEAFF
DNA: TGTGCCAGCAGCTTGCGACAATGGGCCCTGAACACTGAAGCTTTCTTT

V: TRBV6-2/TRBV6-3
size: few
J: TRBJ1-4
D: TRBD1
CDR3: CASRDTNRGSGEKLFF
DNA: TGTGCCAGCAGAGATACTAACAGGGGTAGTGGGGAAAAACTGTTTTTT

V: TRBV20-1
size: many
J: TRBJ1-1
D: NA
CDR3: CSARPDLRGTEAFF
DNA: TGCAGTGCTAGACCAGACCTTCGCGGGACTGAAGCTTTCTTT

V: TRBV7-9
size: many
J: TRBJ2-1
D: NA
CDR3: CASSLAWDPPNEQFF
DNA: TGTGCCAGCAGCTTAGCCTGGGACCCACCCAATGAGCAGTTCTTC

V: TRBV24-1
size: many
J: TRBJ2-1
D: NA
CDR3: CATSDLGGSSYNEQFF
DNA: TGTGCCACCAGTGATTTGGGTGGGAGCTCCTACAATGAGCAGTTCTTC

V: TRBV5-6
size: NA
J: TRBJ2-5
D: NA
CDR3: CASSLLLFEETQYF
DNA: TGTGCCAGCAGCTTGTTATTATTCGAAGAGACCCAGTACTTC

V: TRBV12-3/TRBV12-4
size: many
J: TRBJ1-1
D: NA
CDR3: CASSLGRATEAFF
DNA: TGTGCCAGCAGTTTAGGCAGGGCCACTGAAGCTTTCTTT

V: TRBV28
size: many
J: TRBJ2-7
D: NA
CDR3: CASRPSGIDEQYF
DNA: TGTGCCAGCAGGCCTTCGGGTATCGACGAGCAGTACTTC

V: TRBV19
size: NA
J: TRBJ1-3
D: NA
CDR3: CASSKGWGNTIYF
DNA: TGTGCCAGTAGCAAAGGGTGGGGAAACACCATATATTTT

V: TRBV19
size: few
J: TRBJ2-5
D: NA
CDR3: CASSMTGSVTQYF
DNA: TGTGCCAGTAGTATGACAGGTTCAGTAACCCAGTACTTC

V: TRBV11-2
size: many
J: TRBJ1-6
D: TRBD1
CDR3: CASRSRDRVYNSPLHF
DNA: TGTGCCAGCAGATCCCGGGACAGGGTGTATAATTCACCCCTCCACTTT

V: TRBV11-2
size: NA
J: TRBJ2-1
D: TRBD2
CDR3: CASSLGEGPEQFF
DNA: TGTGCCAGCAGCTTAGGGGAGGGCCCCGAGCAGTTCTTC